Detailed here is one TCR beta chain. Its antigen is not identified. Patients aged 18 to 65 had newly diagnosed hyperthyroidism lasting under 2 months. This entry comes from a study of T cells in Graves' hyperthyroidism and ophthalmopathy. Broader study findings: A 13 V-J signature model discriminated ophthalmopathy versus stable hyperthyroidism.

Amplified regions were TCR beta CDR3 sequences from RNA transcripts. First-round RT-PCR with HTBI primers amplified the TCR CDR3 region. One entry per CDR3 protein, called by TCRdb with MiXCR from the multiplex PCR reads. The sample shows 370,000 or so distinct CDR3 sequences, approximately 14% of them seen only once. The sequence came from a woman between 18 and 30 years old with Graves' hyperthyroidism that later progressed to Graves' ophthalmopathy. Sequenced material: blood.

The CDR3 DNA reads TGTGCCAGCAGCTTGGACCTAACACAAATGGCAGATACGCAGTATTTT. The encoded protein is CASSLDLTQMADTQYF. The chain has TRBV5-8 and TRBJ2-3, with D unresolved. The CDR3 has 16 amino acids. V lost 0 bases and J 4 bases, leaving 15 bases between the germline ends. Per the germline V gene, CDR1 is SGHTS and CDR2 is YDEGEE.